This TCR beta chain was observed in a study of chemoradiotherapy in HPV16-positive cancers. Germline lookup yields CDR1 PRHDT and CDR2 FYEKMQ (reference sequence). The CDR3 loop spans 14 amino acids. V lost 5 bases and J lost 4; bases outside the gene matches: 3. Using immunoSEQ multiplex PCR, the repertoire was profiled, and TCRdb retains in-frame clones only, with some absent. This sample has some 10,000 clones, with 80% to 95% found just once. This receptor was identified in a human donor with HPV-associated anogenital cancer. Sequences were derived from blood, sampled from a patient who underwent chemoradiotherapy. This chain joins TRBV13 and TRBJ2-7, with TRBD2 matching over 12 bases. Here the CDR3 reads CASSQTSGGYEQYF. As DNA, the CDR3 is TGTGCCAGCAGCCAGACTAGCGGGGGATACGAGCAGTACTTC.